These 32 T cell receptor beta chains share one sample of origin, sequenced in a study of control samples from healthy donors and cancer patients. Sequencing used immunoSEQ multiplex PCR; TCRdb keeps in-frame clones, though not all of them. The sample yields about 150,000 clones, about nine tenths seen once. The sequenced material came from blood. The receptors here all came from a man aged 25-45 years in good health.

The chain recombines TRBV19 with TRBJ1-5; 9 bases are a match to TRBD1. Per germline, CDR1 LNHDA and CDR2 SQIVND (reference sequence). CDR3 length equals 13 residues. Trimming took 8 bases from V and 9 from J; bases not matched to a gene: 8. Here the CDR3 DNA reads TGTGCCAGTCGACAGGGGGGATTGGGGCCCCAGCATTTT. Translated, it gives CASRQGGLGPQHF.

The V gene is TRBV11-2, the J gene TRBJ2-5, with 7 bases fitting TRBD1. This CDR3 is 13 amino acids long. The trim removed 6 bases at V and 2 bases at J, leaving 3 bases unmatched. Germline CDR1 is SGHAT and CDR2 is FQNNGV. The CDR3 bases are TGTGCCAGCAGTTGGACAGGACAAGAGACCCAGTACTTC. Protein product: CASSWTGQETQYF.

This clone has just a few counts. The J gene is TRBJ2-3, the V gene TRBV27; the D gene is possibly TRBD2 (5 bases). Trimming left V 1 base short and J 2 bases short, with 13 bases between. Germline assignment: CDR1 MNHEY and CDR2 SMNVEV (reference sequence). This CDR3 comprises 16 residues. The CDR3 nucleotides read TGTGCCAGCAGTTTATACCGGGCGCGGGTCACAGATACGCAGTATTTT. It specifies CASSLYRARVTDTQYF.

The chain joins TRBV7-8 to TRBJ2-1; 10 positions agree with TRBD2. CDR3 length equals 15 residues. Germline V gene lookup returns CDR1 SGHVS and CDR2 FQNEAQ. Trimming at V came to 1 base and at J to 8 bases, leaving 5 bases not matched to a gene. CDR3 nucleotides: TGTGCCAGCAGCTTAGTGGCTAGCGGGAGCCATGAGCAGTTCTTC. This translates into CASSLVASGSHEQFF.

V gene TRBV4-1 combines with J gene TRBJ1-5; D is unclear. Germline CDR1 MGHRA, CDR2 YSYEKL. The CDR3 is 15 residues long. Deletions cut 3 bases from V and 5 bases from J, with 14 bases between. Here the CDR3 reads CASSQASRVDQPQHF. CDR3 coding DNA: TGCGCCAGCAGCCAGGCCTCAAGGGTGGATCAGCCCCAGCATTTT.

The V and J genes are TRBV2 and TRBJ1-6; D perhaps matches TRBD1 (5 bases). Germline assignment: CDR1 SNHLY and CDR2 FYNNEI. The CDR3 is 16 amino acids. Trimming pared 6 bases from V and 6 bases from J, leaving 18 bases between. DNA of the CDR3: TGTGCCAGCAGCGAGTGGGGGGTCCTGGGTAATTCACCCCTCCACTTT. Its protein product is CASSEWGVLGNSPLHF.

The chain links TRBV5-1 to TRBJ1-2; 7 nucleotides match TRBD1. Unmatched junction bases numbered 3, after V lost 4 bases and J lost 3 bases. Germline assignment: CDR1 SGHRS and CDR2 YFSETQ. CDR3 length: 13 amino acids. For the CDR3, the DNA is TGCGCCAGCAGCCAAGACAGGGACTATGGCTACACCTTC. It yields the protein CASSQDRDYGYTF.

The chain is built from TRBV7-2 and TRBJ2-5; D gene ambiguous. This CDR3 is built from 13 residues. Germline assignment: CDR1 SGHTA and CDR2 FQGNSA. The germline V and J ends were trimmed by 5 bases and 5 bases, with 12 bases remaining between them. This CDR3 is CASSPSGWETQYF. The CDR3 nucleotides are TGTGCCAGCAGCCCTTCCGGGTGGGAGACCCAGTACTTC.

The chain carries TRBV4-3 and TRBJ2-7; D may match TRBD1 or TRBD2 (5 bases each). This CDR3 has 15 amino acids. Trimming stripped 1 base from V and 7 bases from J, with 17 bases between. Germline V gives CDR1 LGHNA, CDR2 YSLEER. The CDR3 DNA sequence: TGCGCCAGCAGCCAAGTGTGGGACCGCGTAGTTGAGCAGTACTTC. This sequence encodes CASSQVWDRVVEQYF.

The chain is built from TRBV5-4 and TRBJ1-2; D gene ambiguous. The V gene lost 0 bases and the J gene lost 3 bases, with 9 bases spanning the gap. Germline V gives CDR1 SGHNT, CDR2 YYREEE (reference sequence). The CDR3 runs to 14 residues. For the CDR3, the DNA is TGTGCCAGCAGCTTGGGGGCCGAGTACTATGGCTACACCTTC. Amino acid sequence: CASSLGAEYYGYTF.

The chain employs TRBV19 and TRBJ2-2, with D hard to call. V was pared by 2 bases and J by 2 bases, with 0 bases between. CDR1 is LNHDA, CDR2 SQIVND, per germline (reference sequence). CDR3 length: 12 residues. The CDR3 nucleotides read TGTGCCAGTAGTATAAACACCGGGGAGCTGTTTTTT. Translating it yields CASSINTGELFF.

The chain combines TRBV27 with TRBJ2-1; no clear D gene. The germline gives CDR1 MNHEY, CDR2 SMNVEV (reference sequence). Trimming removed 5 bases at V and 7 bases at J, with 12 bases between. The CDR3 is 13 residues long. For the CDR3, the DNA is TGTGCCAGCAGTCCCCAATATGAGAATGAGCAGTTCTTC. Amino acid sequence: CASSPQYENEQFF.

The rearrangement joins TRBV4-2 to TRBJ2-3, with D maybe TRBD2 (5 bases). V was pared by 1 base and J by 2 bases, with 10 bases between. CDR3 length: 15 residues. Germline CDR1 is LGHNA and CDR2 is YNFKEQ. DNA for the CDR3: TGTGCCAGCAGCCAAGTGGACTCAGACACAGATACGCAGTATTTT. Translating gives CASSQVDSDTDTQYF.

The rearrangement links TRBV24-1 to TRBJ2-1; 7 positions match TRBD1. The CDR3 has 13 residues. V was clipped by 7 bases and J by 7 bases; unmatched bases: 6. In germline, CDR1 is KGHDR, CDR2 SFDVKD. Here the CDR3 DNA reads TGTGCCACCAGCCTACCAGGGGGTAATGAGCAGTTCTTC. This translates into CATSLPGGNEQFF.

V usage is TRBV19 and J usage is TRBJ2-7; 11 positions match TRBD2. In germline, CDR1 is LNHDA, CDR2 SQIVND (reference sequence). The CDR3 spans 14 residues. V gave up 5 bases and J gave up 4 bases; unmatched junction bases: 4. The CDR3 coding sequence is TGTGCCAGTAGTCCCGGGACTAGCGGTTACGAGCAGTACTTC. It specifies CASSPGTSGYEQYF.

The rearrangement links TRBV28 to TRBJ2-1; D is ambiguous. The CDR3 runs to 16 residues. The germline CDR1 and CDR2 sequences are MDHEN and SYDVKM. V lost 3 bases and J lost 5, with 17 bases in between. This chain's CDR3 is CASSLSVRPLDNEQFF. In DNA, the CDR3 is TGTGCCAGCAGTTTGAGTGTGCGGCCGCTAGACAATGAGCAGTTCTTC.

This clone is a singleton in its sample. The CDR3 here is CASSQVFAGYPHNEQFF. CDR3 bases: TGCGCCAGCAGCCAAGTGTTCGCGGGATACCCCCACAATGAGCAGTTCTTC. The gene calls are TRBV4-3 and TRBJ2-1; TRBD2 might be the D (6 bases). V was cut by 1 base and J by 5 bases, with 18 bases left in between. Germline assignment: CDR1 LGHNA and CDR2 YSLEER. CDR3 length: 17 amino acids.

The chain combines TRBV5-6 with TRBJ1-5; TRBD1 matches 8 bases. In germline, CDR1 is SGHDT, CDR2 YYEEEE. With V trimmed by 2 bases and J by 0 bases, 13 bases remained unmatched. This CDR3 has 19 residues. The CDR3 nucleotides are TGTGCCAGCAGCTTTTCGAACCGGACAGGGAAAAATAGCAATCAGCCCCAGCATTTT. Translating it yields CASSFSNRTGKNSNQPQHF.

The V and J genes are TRBV2 and TRBJ2-7; tentatively, D is TRBD1 (5 bases). There are 14 residues in the CDR3. Trimming shortened V by 4 bases and J by 2 bases, and 12 bases separated the two germline ends. Per the germline V gene, CDR1 is SNHLY and CDR2 is FYNNEI. The CDR3, as DNA: TGTGCCAGCAGTGTGCAAGGACACACCTACGAGCAGTACTTC. Translation gives CASSVQGHTYEQYF.

V usage is TRBV5-3 and J usage is TRBJ2-7; D remains ambiguous. TRBV5-3 is known as an ORF, though its function is uncertain. This CDR3 has 13 amino acids. CDR3 bases: TGTGTCAACTCCCAAGGCGGCATGGGCGAGCAGTACTTC. Encoded protein: CVNSQGGMGEQYF.

V usage is TRBV19 and J usage is TRBJ1-4; 8 bases agree with TRBD1. V lost 6 bases, J lost 4 bases, and 7 bases stayed unmatched. From germline, CDR1 is LNHDA and CDR2 SQIVND (reference sequence). This CDR3 contains 15 residues. CDR3 region: CASRNRDRLNEKLFF. CDR3 DNA sequence: TGTGCCAGTAGAAACCGGGACAGGCTTAATGAAAAACTGTTTTTT.

This chain joins TRBV9 and TRBJ1-1; 11 bases align to TRBD1. V was clipped by 2 bases and J by 0 bases; unmatched bases: 3. This CDR3 spans 16 amino acids. Germline V gene data show CDR1 as SGDLS and CDR2 as YYNGEE. The CDR3 DNA reads as TGTGCCAGCAGCGTCGGACAGGGGGCGATGAACACTGAAGCTTTCTTT. It translates to CASSVGQGAMNTEAFF.

V is TRBV10-3 and J is TRBJ1-3, with TRBD1 identical over 8 bases. V trimming: 4 bases; J trimming: 0 bases; junction bases outside the gene matches: 11. The CDR3 extends over 18 amino acids. Germline-derived CDR1 and CDR2 are ENHRY and SYGVKD. This CDR3 reads CAISATTGTGVSGNTIYF. The CDR3 DNA reads TGTGCCATCAGTGCTACTACCGGGACAGGAGTCTCTGGAAACACCATATATTTT.

CDR3 in amino acids: CASSLQGEGGELFF. For the CDR3, the DNA is TGTGCCAGCAGCTTGCAGGGGGAGGGCGGGGAGCTGTTTTTT. This chain links TRBV11-3 with TRBJ2-2; D possibly uses TRBD1 or TRBD2 (7 bases each). Germline CDR1 reads SGHNT; CDR2 reads YENEEA. This CDR3 has 14 residues. The V and J ends lost 3 bases and 7 bases respectively, with 12 bases between them.

The chain carries TRBV2 and TRBJ1-1, with 8 bases matching TRBD1. From germline, CDR1 is SNHLY and CDR2 FYNNEI. This CDR3 contains 17 residues. J gave up 1 base and V 0 bases, and 7 bases lay outside the gene matches. CDR3 sequence reads: CASSEATAGGWNTEAFF. DNA for the CDR3: TGTGCCAGCAGTGAAGCTACGGCAGGGGGCTGGAACACTGAAGCTTTCTTT.

The chain has TRBV10-3 and TRBJ2-6; a weak D match, TRBD1 (5 bases). Germline CDR1 and CDR2: ENHRY and SYGVKD. The CDR3 has 16 amino acids. Trimming took 5 bases from V and 2 from J, leaving 13 bases between them. The CDR3 is CAISWGSRTGANVLTF. CDR3 coding DNA: TGTGCCATCAGTTGGGGCAGCCGAACTGGGGCCAACGTCCTGACTTTC.

The chain employs TRBV5-5 and TRBJ2-7; D ambiguous. The CDR3 runs 14 residues. Trimming cost V 3 bases and J 0 bases, with 10 bases left between them. Germline lookup yields CDR1 SGHKS and CDR2 YYEKEE (reference sequence). The CDR3 sequence is CASSYEWSSYEQYF. The CDR3 nucleotides read TGTGCCAGCAGCTATGAGTGGAGCTCCTACGAGCAGTACTTC.

The chain recombines TRBV9 with TRBJ2-2; TRBD1 is a possible D gene (6 bases). The CDR3 is made up of 14 amino acids. The V end lost 3 bases, the J end lost 6 bases, and 12 bases lay between the germline ends. Germline V CDR1 and CDR2: SGDLS, YYNGEE. CDR3 nucleotides: TGTGCCAGCAGCGCCAGACAGGTGGCCGGGGAGCTGTTTTTT. Encoded protein: CASSARQVAGELFF.

The rearrangement uses TRBV6-1 and TRBJ2-5; TRBD2 agrees at 7 bases. V lost 1 base to trimming and J lost 4 bases; unmatched junction nucleotides: 6. Germline assignment: CDR1 MNHNS and CDR2 SASEGT. The CDR3 has 15 residues. CDR3 sequence reads: CASSEVSGDRETQYF. The CDR3 DNA follows: TGTGCCAGCAGTGAAGTGAGCGGGGACCGAGAGACCCAGTACTTC.

V is TRBV7-3 and J is TRBJ2-3; D is undetermined. This CDR3 contains 14 residues. Trimming removed 0 bases from V and 0 bases from J, with 4 bases in between. The germline gives CDR1 SGHTA, CDR2 FQGTGA. CDR3 coding DNA: TGTGCCAGCAGCTTAACCCCCAGCACAGATACGCAGTATTTT. Amino acid sequence: CASSLTPSTDTQYF.

The V and J genes are TRBV30 and TRBJ1-2; D might be TRBD1 (5 bases). Between the trimmed V and J ends, which lost 4 bases and 1 base, there was a span of 13 bases. The CDR3 contains 14 residues. Germline assignment: CDR1 GTSNPN and CDR2 SVGIG (reference sequence). CDR3 protein: CAWTLPGGNYGYTF. CDR3 bases: TGTGCCTGGACCCTCCCCGGGGGTAACTATGGCTACACCTTC.

This chain connects TRBV19 to TRBJ2-3; 10 bases align to TRBD1. There are 17 residues in the CDR3. Germline CDR1 and CDR2: LNHDA and SQIVND (reference sequence). V lost 6 bases and J lost 2; bases outside the gene matches: 11. CDR3 region: CASRSMTGGFLTDTQYF. The CDR3 DNA reads as TGTGCCAGTAGATCAATGACAGGGGGCTTTCTCACAGATACGCAGTATTTT.